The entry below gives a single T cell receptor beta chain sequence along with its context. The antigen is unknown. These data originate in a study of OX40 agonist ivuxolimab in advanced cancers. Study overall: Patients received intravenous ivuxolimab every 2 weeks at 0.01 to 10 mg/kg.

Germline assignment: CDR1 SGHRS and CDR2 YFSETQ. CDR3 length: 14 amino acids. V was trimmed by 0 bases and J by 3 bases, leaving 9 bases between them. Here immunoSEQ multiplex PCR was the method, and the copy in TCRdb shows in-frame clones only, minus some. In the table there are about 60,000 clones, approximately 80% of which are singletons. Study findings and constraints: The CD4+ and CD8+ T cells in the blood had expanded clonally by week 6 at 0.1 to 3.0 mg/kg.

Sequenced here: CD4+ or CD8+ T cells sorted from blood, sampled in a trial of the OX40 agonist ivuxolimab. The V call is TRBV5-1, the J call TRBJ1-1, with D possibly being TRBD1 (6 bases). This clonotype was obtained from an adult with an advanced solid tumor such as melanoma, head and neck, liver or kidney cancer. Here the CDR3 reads CASSLGSGDTEAFF. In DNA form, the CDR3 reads TGCGCCAGCAGCTTGGGTTCAGGGGACACTGAAGCTTTCTTT.